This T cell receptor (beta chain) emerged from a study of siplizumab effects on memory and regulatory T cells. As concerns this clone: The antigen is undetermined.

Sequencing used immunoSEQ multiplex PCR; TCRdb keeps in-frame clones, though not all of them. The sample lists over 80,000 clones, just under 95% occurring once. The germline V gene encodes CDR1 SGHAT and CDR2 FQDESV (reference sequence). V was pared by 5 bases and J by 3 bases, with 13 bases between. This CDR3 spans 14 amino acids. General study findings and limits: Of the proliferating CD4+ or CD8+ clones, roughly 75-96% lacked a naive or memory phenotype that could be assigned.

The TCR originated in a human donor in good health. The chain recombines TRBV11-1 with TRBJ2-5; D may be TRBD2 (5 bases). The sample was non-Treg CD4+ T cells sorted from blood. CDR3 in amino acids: CASSLSQREETQYF. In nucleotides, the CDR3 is TGTGCCAGCAGCCTAAGCCAGAGGGAAGAGACCCAGTACTTC. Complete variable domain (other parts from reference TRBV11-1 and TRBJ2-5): EAEVAQSPRYKITEKSQAVAFWCDPISGHATLYWYRQILGQGPELLVQFQDESVVDDSQLPKDRFSAERLKGVDSTLKIQPAELGDSAMYLCASSLSQREETQYFGPGTRLLVL.